These 19 T cell receptor beta chains were all obtained from the same sample, sequenced in a study of cytomegalovirus exposure and HLA in healthy donors. Vbeta (60) and Jbeta (13) primers were used in the PCR. Sequencing used immunoSEQ multiplex PCR; TCRdb keeps in-frame clones, though not all of them. In the table there are some 97,000 clones, more than 75% of which are singletons. The sequencing input was PBMCs. Receptors originate from a woman in her forties or fifties in good health and CMV-seropositive.

DNA of the CDR3: TGTGCCAGCAGCTTAGGGGTCCGGGGGGAAGCTTTCTTT. Amino acids: CASSLGVRGEAFF. The chain joins TRBV7-6 to TRBJ1-1, with D possibly TRBD1 on 5 matching bases. V lost 1 base to trimming and J lost 8 bases, with 11 bases between them. The germline CDR1 and CDR2 sequences are SGHVS and FNYEAQ. The CDR3 is 13 amino acids.

V is TRBV7-6 and J is TRBJ1-4, with D uncertain. The CDR3 length is 15 residues. CDR1 and CDR2 (germline): SGHVS, FNYEAQ. V was shortened by 5 bases and J by 8 bases, with 18 bases between the two germline ends. The CDR3 sequence: CASSHSLGRGEKLFF. CDR3 bases: TGTGCCAGCAGCCACTCTCTCGGGAGAGGGGAAAAACTGTTTTTT.

The J gene is TRBJ2-3, the V gene TRBV27; 8 bases line up with TRBD2. This CDR3 contains 16 residues. Germline V gives CDR1 MNHEY, CDR2 SMNVEV (reference sequence). The V gene end was trimmed by 1 base and the J gene end by 3 bases; junction bases not matched to a gene: 6. The CDR3 region has the DNA TGTGCCAGCAGTTTATATCCGGGCGGGGGGACAGATACGCAGTATTTT. This encodes CASSLYPGGGTDTQYF.

Concerning this clone: Here the CDR3 omits its conserved ending phenylalanine or tryptophan, so a read error is the likely source. It is unclear where the CDR3 begins or ends on the DNA, so no DNA is shown, and the CDR3 is as TCRdb lists it. The gene calls are TRBV2 and TRBJ2-7; the DNA was not compared with TRBD2, the D call given in the table. Looked up from germline, CDR1 is SNHLY and CDR2 is FYNNEI. The length of the CDR3 is 12 amino acids, counting both ends. The CDR3 loop reads CASSPRGLAGPN.

The V gene is TRBV7-8, the J gene TRBJ2-5; D gene unclear. This CDR3 has 14 amino acids. V lost 2 bases and J lost 5, with 12 bases in between. Germline V CDR1 and CDR2: SGHVS, FQNEAQ. The CDR3 DNA follows: TGTGCCAGCAGCTTAAGCGCTAGTCCGGAGACCCAGTACTTC. Its translation is CASSLSASPETQYF.

This chain connects TRBV23-1 to TRBJ2-7; D is uncertain. TRBV23-1 falls under the ORF class, with uncertain function. V was cut by 3 bases and J by 0 bases, with 9 bases left in between. The CDR3 consists of 14 residues. CDR3 region: CASSQEKHSYEQYF. CDR3 DNA: TGCGCCAGCAGTCAGGAGAAGCACTCCTACGAGCAGTACTTC.

This clone has just a few counts. The same CDR3 is also encoded by other DNA sequences in this sample. The chain uses TRBV5-1 and TRBJ2-3; D is perhaps TRBD2 (6 bases). CDR3 length equals 14 residues. V was pared by 4 bases and J by 2 bases, with 11 bases between. Germline V gives CDR1 SGHRS, CDR2 YFSETQ. The DNA of the CDR3 is TGCGCCAGCAGCGGGTGGGGGGACACAGATACGCAGTATTTT. Its translation is CASSGWGDTDTQYF.

V usage is TRBV25-1 and J usage is TRBJ1-6; no clear D. The CDR3 is 13 residues long. The V and J ends lost 3 bases and 8 bases respectively, with 8 bases between them. Germline V CDR1 and CDR2: MGHDK, SYGVNS. CDR3 loop: CASSDTRYSPLHF. The CDR3 nucleotides read TGTGCCAGCAGTGATACGAGGTATTCACCCCTCCACTTT.

The chain combines TRBV18 with TRBJ1-5, with D perhaps matching TRBD1 (5 bases). Germline V gene lookup returns CDR1 KGHSH and CDR2 LQKENI. This CDR3 is 15 amino acids long. The ends were cut back, 6 bases at V and 1 base at J, with 13 bases in the middle. DNA of the CDR3: TGTGCCAGCTCCCCGTGGAGGGGAAGCAATCAGCCCCAGCATTTT. Protein sequence: CASSPWRGSNQPQHF.

The chain has TRBV5-8 and TRBJ1-1; 8 bases align to TRBD1. After removal of 0 bases from V and 3 bases from J, the junction contained 7 bases not matched to a gene. The CDR3 consists of 16 residues. CDR1 is SGHTS, CDR2 YDEGEE, per germline. In nucleotides, the CDR3 is TGTGCCAGCAGCTTGGATTCATCCAGGGGGCACACTGAAGCTTTCTTT. It codes for CASSLDSSRGHTEAFF.

The genes are TRBV2 and TRBJ1-1, with D tentatively TRBD1 (5 bases). V was clipped by 6 bases and J by 8 bases, with 13 bases between them. CDR1 is SNHLY and CDR2 is FYNNEI in the germline V gene. The CDR3 sequence is 12 residues long. The CDR3 DNA sequence: TGTGCCAGCAGCACCGGGACTAGAGAAGCTTTCTTT. This sequence encodes CASSTGTREAFF. The full variable domain, completed using reference TRBV2 and TRBJ1-1, is EPEVTQTPSHQVTQMGQEVILRCVPISNHLYFYWYRQILGQKVEFLVSFYNNEISEKSEIFDDQFSVERPDGSNFTLKIRSTKLEDSAMYFCASSTGTREAFFGQGTRLTVV.

The chain carries TRBV5-1 and TRBJ1-3, with TRBD1 matching 7 bases. This CDR3 spans 17 amino acids. Germline V CDR1 and CDR2: SGHRS, YFSETQ. V lost 4 bases to trimming and J lost 4 bases; unmatched junction nucleotides: 14. CDR3 protein: CASSPGPTGMAGNTIYF. As DNA, the CDR3 is TGCGCCAGCAGCCCGGGGCCGACAGGGATGGCAGGAAACACCATATATTTT.

The chain carries TRBV27 and TRBJ2-3; TRBD2 aligns across 7 bases. CDR3 length: 14 amino acids. Per germline, CDR1 MNHEY and CDR2 SMNVEV (reference sequence). V trimming: 5 bases; J trimming: 3 bases; junction bases outside the gene matches: 5. CDR3 sequence (DNA): TGTGCCAGCAGTAGCGGGATTAGAACAGATACGCAGTATTTT. This codes for CASSSGIRTDTQYF.

V is TRBV5-6 and J is TRBJ2-3; 9 nucleotides align to TRBD2. CDR1 is SGHDT and CDR2 is YYEEEE in the germline V gene. The CDR3 is 17 residues long. The junction had 11 bases not matched to a gene; V was cut back by 1 base and J by 5 bases. The CDR3 here is CASSLRPSGIQLDTQYF. In DNA form, the CDR3 reads TGTGCCAGCAGCTTGCGTCCTAGCGGGATACAGCTAGATACGCAGTATTTT.

CDR3 in amino acids: CAWRLGGTEAFF. CDR3 in DNA: TGTGCCTGGAGGCTGGGGGGCACTGAAGCTTTCTTT. This chain links TRBV30 with TRBJ1-1; possibly TRBD1 for D (5 bases). The CDR3 is 12 amino acids. Trimming left V 3 bases short and J 4 bases short, with 9 bases between. The germline gives CDR1 GTSNPN, CDR2 SVGIG (reference sequence).

The V gene is TRBV29-1, the J gene TRBJ2-7; 7 bases line up with TRBD1. Germline-derived CDR1 and CDR2 are SQVTM and ANQGSEA. Germline trimming cut 6 bases from V and 3 bases from J; bases unmatched to any gene: 2. The CDR3 is made up of 11 amino acids. The CDR3 coding sequence is TGCAGCGTCGGACAGGACTACGAGCAGTACTTC. Its translation is CSVGQDYEQYF.

V gene TRBV10-1 combines with J gene TRBJ2-5; TRBD1 aligns across 7 bases. There are 19 residues in the CDR3. V dropped 0 bases and J dropped 2; count of bases not matched to a gene: 15. CDR1 is WNHNN and CDR2 is SYGVQD in the germline V gene (reference sequence). CDR3 nucleotides: TGCGCCAGCAGTGAGTCAGGACAGGCCAAAGGATATGATCAAGAGACCCAGTACTTC. This gives the protein CASSESGQAKGYDQETQYF.

This chain connects TRBV9 to TRBJ2-7; D is possibly TRBD2 (6 bases). CDR3 length equals 16 residues. The germline CDR1 and CDR2 sequences are SGDLS and YYNGEE. V was shortened by 0 bases and J by 6 bases, with 19 bases between the two germline ends. Here the CDR3 reads CASSVAPGRESGEQYF. The CDR3 bases are TGTGCCAGCAGCGTAGCCCCGGGACGGGAGAGCGGCGAGCAGTACTTC. Complete variable domain (other parts from reference TRBV9 and TRBJ2-7): DSGVTQTPKHLITATGQRVTLRCSPRSGDLSVYWYQQSLDQGLQFLIQYYNGEERAKGNILERFSAQQFPDLHSELNLSSLELGDSALYFCASSVAPGRESGEQYFGPGTRLTVT.

The chain couples TRBV13 to TRBJ2-7; 13 nucleotides align to TRBD2. The V and J ends lost 0 bases and 5 bases, in that order; junction bases with no gene match: 4. Per germline, CDR1 PRHDT and CDR2 FYEKMQ (reference sequence). The CDR3 is 16 amino acids. CDR3 protein: CASSLGWTSGGNEQYF. The CDR3 DNA sequence: TGTGCCAGCAGCTTAGGATGGACTAGCGGGGGCAACGAGCAGTACTTC.